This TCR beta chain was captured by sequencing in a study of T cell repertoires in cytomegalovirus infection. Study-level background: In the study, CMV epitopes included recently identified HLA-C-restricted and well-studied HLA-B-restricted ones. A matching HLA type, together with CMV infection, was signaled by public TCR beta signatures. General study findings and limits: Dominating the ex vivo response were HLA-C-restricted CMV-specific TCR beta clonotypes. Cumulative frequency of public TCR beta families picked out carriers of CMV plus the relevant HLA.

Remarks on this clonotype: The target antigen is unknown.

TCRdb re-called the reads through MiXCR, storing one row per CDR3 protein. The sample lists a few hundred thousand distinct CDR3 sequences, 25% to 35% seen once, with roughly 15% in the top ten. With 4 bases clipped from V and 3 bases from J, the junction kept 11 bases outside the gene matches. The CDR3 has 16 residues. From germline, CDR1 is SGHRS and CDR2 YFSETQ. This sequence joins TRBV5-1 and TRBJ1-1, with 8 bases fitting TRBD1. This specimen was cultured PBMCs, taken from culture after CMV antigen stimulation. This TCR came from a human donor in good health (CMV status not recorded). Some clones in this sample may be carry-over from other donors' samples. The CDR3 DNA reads TGCGCCAGCAGCCTAGTATACAGGGGGAGGGACACTGAAGCTTTCTTT. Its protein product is CASSLVYRGRDTEAFF.